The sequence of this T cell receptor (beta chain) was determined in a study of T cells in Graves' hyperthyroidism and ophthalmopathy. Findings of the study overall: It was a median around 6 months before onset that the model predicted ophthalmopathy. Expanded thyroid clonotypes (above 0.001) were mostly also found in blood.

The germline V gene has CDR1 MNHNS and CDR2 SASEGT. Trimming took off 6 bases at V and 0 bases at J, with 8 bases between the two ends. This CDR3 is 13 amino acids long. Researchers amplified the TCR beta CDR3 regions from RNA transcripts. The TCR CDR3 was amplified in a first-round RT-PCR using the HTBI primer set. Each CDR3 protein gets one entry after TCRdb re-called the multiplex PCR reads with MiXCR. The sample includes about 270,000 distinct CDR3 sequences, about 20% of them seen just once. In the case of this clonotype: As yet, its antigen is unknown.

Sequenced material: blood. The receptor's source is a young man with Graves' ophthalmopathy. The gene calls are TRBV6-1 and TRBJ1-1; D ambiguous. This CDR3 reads CASSTLMNTEAFF. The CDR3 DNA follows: TGTGCCAGCAGCACTTTAATGAACACTGAAGCTTTCTTT.